A single sample gave rise to the 22 T cell receptor beta chains below, sequenced in a study of CD8 T cells in Susac syndrome. RNA totalling roughly 0.45 to 1 ug underwent reverse transcription with random hexamers. TCRdb redid the calling of the immunoSEQ multiplex PCR reads with MiXCR, one entry per CDR3 protein. The table lists some 130,000 distinct CDR3 sequences, roughly 80% of them singletons. Material: CD8+ T cells from PBMCs. The receptors here all came from a human donor with multiple sclerosis.

This clonotype has just one count. The genes are TRBV19 and TRBJ2-2; a possible D gene is TRBD2 (6 bases). The V end was cut by 5 bases, the J end by 6 bases, with 13 bases between. CDR3 size: 14 residues. Germline V lookup: CDR1 LNHDA, CDR2 SQIVND (reference sequence). In DNA, the CDR3 is TGTGCCAGTAGTGACCAAGGGGACTCCGGGGAGCTGTTTTTT. Its protein product is CASSDQGDSGELFF.

The chain links TRBV15 to TRBJ2-1; D is unclear. Between the trimmed V and J ends, which lost 3 bases and 8 bases, there was a span of 17 bases. The length of the CDR3 is 15 residues. Germline CDR1 is LNHNV and CDR2 is YYDKDF (reference sequence). The CDR3 DNA is TGTGCCACCAGCAGCGACTCACTCATCGGGTATGAGCAGTTCTTC. It codes for CATSSDSLIGYEQFF.

The rearrangement uses TRBV29-1 and TRBJ2-7; 9 bases map to TRBD1. The ends lost 4 bases at V and 2 bases at J; junction bases unmatched: 9. The CDR3 is 15 amino acids. Germline V CDR1 and CDR2: SQVTM, ANQGSEA. The CDR3 DNA is TGCAGCGTTGGGAGAAAGGGGACAGGGACCTACGAGCAGTACTTC. Protein sequence: CSVGRKGTGTYEQYF.

The gene calls are TRBV19 and TRBJ1-5; D is unclear. V dropped 6 bases and J dropped 0 bases, with 21 bases sitting between them. From germline, CDR1 is LNHDA and CDR2 SQIVND (reference sequence). The CDR3 totals 18 residues. CDR3 DNA sequence: TGTGCCAGTAGCGCCCCACGGAAATACGCCTATAGCAATCAGCCCCAGCATTTT. Translation gives CASSAPRKYAYSNQPQHF.

This sequence joins TRBV7-9 and TRBJ2-1; D uncertain. The CDR3 is made up of 13 amino acids. V gave up 2 bases and J gave up 15 bases, with 17 bases separating them. Per germline, CDR1 SEHNR and CDR2 FQNEAQ (reference sequence). CDR3 nucleotide sequence: TGTGCCAGCAGCTTAAGTTTCGGTCTAGAACGGTTCTTC. Translation: CASSLSFGLERFF.

This chain uses TRBV2 with TRBJ2-2; maybe TRBD2 (6 bases). The CDR3 length is 14 residues. CDR1 is SNHLY, CDR2 FYNNEI, per germline. Trimming left V 7 bases short and J 7 bases short, with 16 bases between. The CDR3 DNA sequence: TGTGCCAGCATAGGACTACCAGGCGGCGGGGAGCTGTTTTTT. Its protein is CASIGLPGGGELFF.

The chain combines TRBV27 with TRBJ1-1, with D possibly matching TRBD1 (5 bases). V was clipped by 11 bases and J by 4 bases, with 17 bases between them. In germline, CDR1 is MNHEY, CDR2 SMNVEV (reference sequence). This CDR3 has 13 amino acids. This CDR3 reads CAVSWGGGTEAFF. The DNA for the CDR3 is TGTGCCGTGAGCTGGGGGGGTGGCACTGAAGCTTTCTTT.

The chain has TRBV20-1 and TRBJ1-1, with TRBD1 identical over 9 bases. Germline CDR1 reads DFQATT; CDR2 reads SNEGSKA (reference sequence). CDR3 length equals 13 residues. V lost 1 base, J lost 3 bases, and 0 bases stayed unmatched. The chain's CDR3 is CSARGTGDTEAFF. The CDR3 bases are TGCAGTGCTAGAGGGACAGGGGACACTGAAGCTTTCTTT.

DNA of the CDR3: TGCGCCAGCAGCGTGGGGGAGCGGGTCGGTGACGAGCAGTACGTC. Its translation is CASSVGERVGDEQYV. V usage is TRBV5-1 and J usage is TRBJ2-7; a possible D gene is TRBD2 (6 bases). CDR3 size: 15 residues. The V end was cut by 4 bases, the J end by 5 bases, with 19 bases between. Germline lookup yields CDR1 SGHRS and CDR2 YFSETQ.

Note on this clonotype: The junction departs from the called germline gene at one end, perhaps through a read error. The V call is TRBV3-1, the J call TRBJ1-3; D may be TRBD1 (6 bases). In germline, CDR1 is LGHDT, CDR2 YNNKEL (reference sequence). CDR3 length equals 17 residues. CDR3 sequence: CASSFRRGQSSENTIYF. In DNA form, the CDR3 reads TGTGCCAGCAGCTTCAGGAGAGGACAGAGCTCTGAAAACACCATATATTTT.

V gene TRBV27 combines with J gene TRBJ1-1; perhaps TRBD1 as D (6 bases). Germline V CDR1 and CDR2: MNHEY, SMNVEV (reference sequence). The CDR3 is 15 residues long. Trimming cost V 7 bases and J 11 bases, with 26 bases left between them. The CDR3 sequence: CASKVADSGVLEAFF. The CDR3 DNA reads TGTGCCAGCAAAGTAGCGGACAGTGGTGTTCTGGAGGCTTTCTTT.

The chain has TRBV7-6 and TRBJ2-1; 8 nucleotides agree with TRBD1. V shed 2 bases, J shed 3 bases, and the junction held 6 bases outside the gene matches. This CDR3 region has 16 residues. Germline V gene sequence: CDR1 SGHVS, CDR2 FNYEAQ. CDR3 loop: CASSLQGASSYNEQFF. The CDR3 DNA sequence: TGTGCCAGCAGCTTACAGGGGGCTAGCAGCTACAATGAGCAGTTCTTC.

In its sample, this clonotype was seen a few times. This chain links TRBV19 with TRBJ1-1; D uncertain. This CDR3 is built from 12 residues. In germline, CDR1 is LNHDA, CDR2 SQIVND (reference sequence). Trimming stripped 5 bases from V and 10 bases from J, with 14 bases between. In DNA form, the CDR3 reads TGTGCCAGTAGTCGGGGATCCCAGCTAGCTTTCTTT. It encodes CASSRGSQLAFF.

The V call is TRBV29-1, the J call TRBJ2-1; D is uncertain. CDR1 and CDR2 (germline): SQVTM, ANQGSEA. Trimming shortened V by 8 bases and J by 8 bases, and 16 bases separated the two germline ends. The CDR3 is made up of 12 amino acids. CDR3 in DNA: TGCAGCCTGTCACAGAGTGGCGATGAGCAGTTCTTC. Protein product: CSLSQSGDEQFF.

V and J are TRBV19 and TRBJ1-2, with a weak D call TRBD1 (6 bases). V was cut by 5 bases and J by 4 bases, with 23 bases left in between. The germline V gene has CDR1 LNHDA and CDR2 SQIVND (reference sequence). The CDR3 length is 17 residues. CDR3 residues: CASSLQQGYDFPYGYTF. DNA of the CDR3: TGTGCCAGTAGTTTACAACAGGGCTATGACTTTCCCTATGGCTACACCTTC.

This CDR3 is CATSPAGQGTSYEQYF. The CDR3 DNA is TGTGCCACCAGTCCTGCCGGACAGGGGACAAGCTACGAGCAGTACTTC. The chain joins TRBV15 to TRBJ2-7; TRBD1 matches at 9 bases. V shed 6 bases, J shed 3 bases, and the junction held 12 bases outside the gene matches. The CDR3 length is 16 residues. Germline values: CDR1 LNHNV, CDR2 YYDKDF (reference sequence).

The V call is TRBV9, the J call TRBJ1-1, with D perhaps matching TRBD1 (5 bases). The CDR3 contains 14 residues. In germline, CDR1 is SGDLS, CDR2 YYNGEE. V lost 0 bases and J lost 4, with 10 bases in between. The CDR3 region has the DNA TGTGCCAGCAGCGTAGGTGGGGGGAGCACTGAAGCTTTCTTT. This translates into CASSVGGGSTEAFF.

The chain combines TRBV6-5 with TRBJ1-2; tentative D call: TRBD1 (5 bases). Trimming took off 3 bases at V and 12 bases at J, with 11 bases between the two ends. The CDR3 has 11 residues. The germline V gene has CDR1 MNHEY and CDR2 SVGAGI. In DNA form, the CDR3 reads TGTGCCAGCAGTTATTCAGGGCAGCACACCTTC. Its protein is CASSYSGQHTF.

This chain joins TRBV13 and TRBJ1-3, with TRBD1 as a possible D gene (5 bases). Germline loops: CDR1 PRHDT, CDR2 FYEKMQ (reference sequence). Trimming removed 5 bases at V and 0 bases at J, with 23 bases between. The CDR3 runs to 19 residues. CDR3 sequence: CASSPRDQRGPASGNTIYF. The CDR3 DNA is TGTGCCAGCAGCCCCCGGGATCAAAGGGGTCCGGCCTCTGGAAACACCATATATTTT.

The chain carries TRBV7-9 and TRBJ1-6; 7 bases align to TRBD1. The V and J ends lost 5 bases and 3 bases, in that order; junction bases with no gene match: 10. Germline CDR1 and CDR2: SEHNR and FQNEAQ (reference sequence). This CDR3 has 17 residues. The CDR3 DNA follows: TGTGCCAGCAGCGGAGGGACGGGACAGAACTATAATTCACCCCTCCACTTT. It encodes CASSGGTGQNYNSPLHF.

The J gene is TRBJ2-1, the V gene TRBV6-5, with TRBD1 matching over 7 bases. V shed 4 bases and J 7 bases; nucleotides not matched to a gene: 19. Germline CDR1 MNHEY, CDR2 SVGAGI. This CDR3 has 18 amino acids. CDR3 in DNA: TGTGCCAGCAGTTCTTTTCCTGTTACAGGGGATCTGGAAAATGAGCAGTTCTTC. This codes for CASSSFPVTGDLENEQFF.

V gene TRBV12-3 or TRBV12-4 combines with J gene TRBJ2-7; 8 bases line up with TRBD1. The CDR3 length is 13 residues. J gave up 3 bases and V 6 bases, and 4 bases lay outside the gene matches. This CDR3 reads CASRPGQDYEQYF. The DNA for the CDR3 is TGTGCCAGCAGACCGGGACAGGACTACGAGCAGTACTTC.